This T cell receptor beta chain stems from a study of cytomegalovirus exposure and HLA in healthy donors. It was with 60 Vbeta and 13 Jbeta primers that the PCR ran. Using immunoSEQ multiplex PCR, the repertoire was profiled, and TCRdb retains in-frame clones only, with some absent. The table records 85,000 to 90,000 clones, about 70% of them present only once. CDR3 length: 14 amino acids. Germline CDR1 reads MRHNA; CDR2 reads SNTAGT. Trimming pared 4 bases from V and 3 bases from J, leaving 11 bases between. The receptor was isolated from a young man in good health and CMV-seronegative. This rearrangement joins TRBV6-4 to TRBJ2-3; the D gene is possibly TRBD2 (6 bases). The material sequenced was PBMCs. CDR3 protein: CASSVGGMTDTQYF. The CDR3 DNA reads TGTGCCAGCAGTGTGGGCGGGATGACAGATACGCAGTATTTT.